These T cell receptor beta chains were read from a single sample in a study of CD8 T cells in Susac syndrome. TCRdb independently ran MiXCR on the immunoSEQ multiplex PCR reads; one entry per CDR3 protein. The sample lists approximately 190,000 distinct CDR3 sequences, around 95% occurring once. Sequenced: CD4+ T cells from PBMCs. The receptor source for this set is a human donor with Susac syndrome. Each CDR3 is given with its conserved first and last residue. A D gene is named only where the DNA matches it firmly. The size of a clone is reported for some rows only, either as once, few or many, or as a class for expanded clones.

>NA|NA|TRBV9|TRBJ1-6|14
CASSVKGGDSPLHF
TGTGCCAGCAGCGTAAAGGGTGGGGATTCACCCCTCCACTTT
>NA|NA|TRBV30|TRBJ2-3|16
CAWSAPQGTRIDTQYF
TGTGCCTGGAGTGCCCCCCAGGGGACGAGGATAGATACGCAGTATTTT
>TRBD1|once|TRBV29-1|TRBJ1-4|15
CSPRTGTGTNEKLFF
TGCAGCCCGCGTACTGGGACAGGAACTAATGAAAAACTGTTTTTT
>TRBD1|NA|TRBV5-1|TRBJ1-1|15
CASSKQGDRNTEAFF
TGCGCCAGCAGCAAACAGGGGGATCGAAACACTGAAGCTTTCTTT
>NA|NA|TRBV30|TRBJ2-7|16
CAWNNLGGRYSYEQYF
TGTGCCTGGAATAATCTCGGGGGCCGCTACTCCTACGAGCAGTACTTC
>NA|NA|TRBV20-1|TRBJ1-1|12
CSARAGNTEAFF
TGCAGTGCTAGAGCCGGGAACACTGAAGCTTTCTTT
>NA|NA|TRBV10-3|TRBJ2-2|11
CAIKNTGELFF
TGTGCCATCAAGAACACCGGGGAGCTGTTTTTT
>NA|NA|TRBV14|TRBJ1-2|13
CASSPRMRGGYTF
TGTGCCAGCAGCCCGAGGATGAGGGGTGGCTACACCTTC
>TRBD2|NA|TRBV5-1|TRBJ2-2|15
CASSLRGANTGELFF
TGCGCCAGCAGCTTACGGGGGGCGAACACCGGGGAGCTGTTTTTT
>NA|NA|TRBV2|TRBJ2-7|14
CASSFEGIGGEQYF
TGTGCCAGCAGTTTCGAGGGGATCGGCGGCGAGCAGTACTTC
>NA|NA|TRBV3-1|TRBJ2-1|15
CASSQSMGSYNEQFF
TGTGCCAGCAGTCAGAGCATGGGCTCCTACAATGAGCAGTTCTTC
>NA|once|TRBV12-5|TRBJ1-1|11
CASGLIPEAFF
TGTGCTAGTGGTTTGATACCTGAAGCTTTCTTT
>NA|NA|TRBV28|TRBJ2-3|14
CASSARDLTDTQYF
TGTGCCAGCAGTGCCCGGGACCTCACAGATACGCAGTATTTT
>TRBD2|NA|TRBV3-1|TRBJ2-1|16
CASSQGGLAEINEQFF
TGTGCCAGCAGCCAAGGAGGGCTAGCGGAGATCAATGAGCAGTTCTTC
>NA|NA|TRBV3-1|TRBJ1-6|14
CASSQAGRDSPLHF
TGTGCCAGCAGCCAAGCAGGGAGAGATTCACCCCTCCACTTT
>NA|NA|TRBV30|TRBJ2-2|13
CAWNPFGDGELFF
TGTGCCTGGAACCCCTTCGGGGACGGGGAGCTGTTTTTT
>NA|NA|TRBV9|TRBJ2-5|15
CASSVEQGGIETQYF
TGTGCCAGCAGCGTAGAACAGGGAGGGATAGAGACCCAGTACTTC
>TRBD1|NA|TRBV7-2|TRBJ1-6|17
CASSLVRQGLSNSPLHF
TGTGCCAGCAGCTTAGTGCGACAGGGTTTGAGTAATTCACCCCTCCACTTT
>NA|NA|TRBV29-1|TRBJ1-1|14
CSVANRLMNTEAFF
TGCAGCGTTGCAAACAGGTTGATGAACACTGAAGCTTTCTTT
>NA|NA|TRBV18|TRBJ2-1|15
CASSPLSEAYNEQFF
TGTGCCAGCTCACCATTGAGCGAGGCGTACAATGAGCAGTTCTTC
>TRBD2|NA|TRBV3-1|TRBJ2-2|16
CASSWGLAGGVGELFF
TGTGCCAGCAGCTGGGGACTAGCGGGGGGTGTCGGGGAGCTGTTTTTT
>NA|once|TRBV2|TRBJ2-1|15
CASSVGSGPYNEQFF
TGTGCCAGCAGTGTAGGTAGCGGCCCCTACAATGAGCAGTTCTTC
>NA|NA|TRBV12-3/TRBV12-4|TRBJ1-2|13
CASTSLGTYGYTF
TGTGCCAGCACCTCCTTGGGGACCTATGGCTACACCTTC
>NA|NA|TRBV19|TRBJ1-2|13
CASSSGPGYGYTF
TGTGCCAGTAGTTCGGGACCGGGCTATGGCTACACCTTC
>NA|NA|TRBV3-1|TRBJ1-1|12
CASSHGESWAFF
TGTGCCAGCAGCCACGGCGAATCATGGGCTTTCTTT
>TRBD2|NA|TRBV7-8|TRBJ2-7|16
CASSLARLAGYYEQYF
TGTGCCAGCAGCTTAGCAAGACTAGCGGGGTACTACGAGCAGTACTTC
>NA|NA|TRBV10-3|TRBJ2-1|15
CAISVVTTVPNEQFF
TGTGCCATCAGTGTGGTGACTACGGTACCCAATGAGCAGTTCTTC
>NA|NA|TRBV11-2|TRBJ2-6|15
CASSVPASGANVLTF
TGTGCCAGCAGCGTCCCCGCCTCTGGGGCCAACGTCCTGACTTTC
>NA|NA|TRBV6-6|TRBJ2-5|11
CASTEGETQYF
TGTGCCAGCACCGAGGGGGAGACCCAGTACTTC
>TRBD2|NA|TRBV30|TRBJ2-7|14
CAWSRLAGGYEQYF
TGTGCCTGGAGCAGACTAGCGGGGGGCTACGAGCAGTACTTC
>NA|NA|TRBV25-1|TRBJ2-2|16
CASSGNGRENTGELFF
TGTGCCAGCAGTGGCAACGGCAGGGAGAACACCGGGGAGCTGTTTTTT
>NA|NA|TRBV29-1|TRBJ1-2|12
CSVVKTPYGYTF
TGCAGCGTTGTGAAGACACCCTATGGCTACACCTTC
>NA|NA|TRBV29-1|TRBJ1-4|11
CSVESNEKLFF
TGCAGCGTTGAGTCGAATGAAAAACTGTTTTTT
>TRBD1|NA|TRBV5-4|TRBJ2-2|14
CASTTGTGYGELFF
TGTGCCTCGACAACCGGGACAGGGTATGGGGAGCTGTTTTTT
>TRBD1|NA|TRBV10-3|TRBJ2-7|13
CAISGTGSYEQYF
TGTGCCATCTCGGGGACAGGGTCCTACGAGCAGTACTTC
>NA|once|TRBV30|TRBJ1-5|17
CAWSVAGAAYSNQPQHF
TGTGCCTGGAGTGTGGCAGGGGCCGCCTATAGCAATCAGCCCCAGCATTTT
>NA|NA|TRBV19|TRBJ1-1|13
CASKVTANTEAFF
TGTGCCAGTAAAGTGACAGCAAACACTGAAGCTTTCTTT
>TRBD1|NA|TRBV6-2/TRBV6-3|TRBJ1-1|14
CASRDSGLSPEAFF
TGTGCCAGCCGGGACAGCGGGCTTTCCCCTGAAGCTTTCTTT
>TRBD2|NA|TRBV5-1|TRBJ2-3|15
CASSFGGGATDTQYF
TGCGCCAGCAGCTTCGGCGGGGGGGCCACAGATACGCAGTATTTT
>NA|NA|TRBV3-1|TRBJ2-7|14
CASSQDWGSYEQYF
TGTGCCAGCAGCCAAGATTGGGGCTCCTACGAGCAGTACTTC
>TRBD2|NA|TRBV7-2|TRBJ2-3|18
CASSPRLSGLAGTDTQYF
TGTGCCAGCAGCCCGAGACTATCGGGACTAGCGGGCACAGATACGCAGTATTTT
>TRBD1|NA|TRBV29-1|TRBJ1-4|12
CSVGDRGEKLFF
TGCAGCGTTGGGGACAGGGGCGAAAAACTGTTTTTT
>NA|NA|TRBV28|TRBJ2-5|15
CASSLFSQFWKTQYF
TGTGCCAGCAGTTTATTTTCACAGTTTTGGAAGACCCAATACTTC
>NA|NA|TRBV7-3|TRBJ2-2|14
CASSPTLNGGELFF
TGTGCCAGCAGCCCGACGCTTAACGGCGGGGAGCTGTTTTTT
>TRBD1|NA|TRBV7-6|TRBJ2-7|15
CASRGAGTGAYEQYF
TGTGCCAGCAGGGGGGCCGGGACAGGGGCCTACGAGCAGTACTTC
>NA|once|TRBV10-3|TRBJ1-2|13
CAIRGEGFGGYTF
TGTGCCATCCGGGGGGAAGGATTTGGTGGCTACACCTTC
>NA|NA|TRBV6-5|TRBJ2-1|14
CASSLARTYNEQFF
TGTGCCAGCAGCCTCGCCCGGACGTACAATGAGCAGTTCTTC
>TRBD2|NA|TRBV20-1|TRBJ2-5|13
CSASPAGGQTQYF
TGCAGTGCTAGCCCAGCGGGGGGACAGACCCAGTACTTC
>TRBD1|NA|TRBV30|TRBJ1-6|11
CAFTGESPLHF
TGTGCCTTTACAGGGGAATCACCCCTCCACTTT
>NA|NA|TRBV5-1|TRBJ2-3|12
CASSFETDTQYF
TGCGCCAGCAGCTTTGAGACAGATACGCAGTATTTT
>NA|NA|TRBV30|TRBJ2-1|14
CAWRPGENYNEQFF
TGTGCCTGGAGGCCAGGGGAGAACTACAATGAGCAGTTCTTC
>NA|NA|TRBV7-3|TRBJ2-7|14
CASSPQPSSDEQYF
TGTGCCAGCAGCCCCCAGCCTTCCAGCGACGAGCAGTACTTC
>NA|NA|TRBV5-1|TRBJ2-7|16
CASSLESPGLSYEQYF
TGCGCCAGCAGCTTGGAGAGCCCGGGACTTTCCTACGAGCAGTACTTC
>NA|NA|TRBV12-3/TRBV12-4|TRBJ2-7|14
CASSPLTGTYEQYF
TGTGCCAGCAGTCCCCTTACTGGGACCTACGAGCAGTACTTC
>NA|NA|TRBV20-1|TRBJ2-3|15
CSALDAGMNTDTQYF
TGCAGTGCTTTAGATGCCGGCATGAACACAGATACGCAGTATTTT
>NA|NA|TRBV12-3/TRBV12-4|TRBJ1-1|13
CASSLKMNTEAFF
TGTGCCAGCAGTTTAAAGATGAACACTGAAGCTTTCTTT